What follows is one T cell receptor (beta chain) and its context. The antigen is unknown. This specimen belongs to a study of T cell responses to AZD1222 COVID-19 vaccine. Overall study results and limits: Spike-spanning, vaccine-associated CD4 TCRs were dominant at 160-218 and 743-854. Repertoires were collected only later (after the peak T cell response had occurred). Spike-specific TCRs gained breadth and depth after people received two AZD1222 doses. The number of AZD1222 recipients seropositive at baseline was only 5 to 7.

Deletions cut 4 bases from V and 4 bases from J, with 16 bases between. The CDR3 consists of 16 residues. CDR1 LGHDT and CDR2 YNNKEL come from the germline V gene (reference sequence). TCRdb's copy holds only in-frame clones and misses some; the assay was immunoSEQ multiplex PCR. This table holds roughly 60,000 clones, about 90% found once. The V and J genes are TRBV3-1 (or the pseudogene TRBV3-2) and TRBJ2-2; D gene uncertain. This receptor was identified in an adult in good health. The sequenced sample was peripheral blood, obtained on day 0 of AZD1222 vaccination. The DNA of the CDR3 is TGTGCCAGCAGCCCCTTCCGAGGCAGTAGCACCGGGGAGCTGTTTTTT. Protein sequence: CASSPFRGSSTGELFF.